Presented here are 14 T cell receptor beta chains from one specimen sequenced in a study of glioma-infiltrating T cells. TCR alpha and beta CDR3 regions were amplified from RNA using iRepertoire nested multiplex PCR. TCRdb reprocessed the multiplex PCR reads via MiXCR and lists one record per CDR3 protein. The sample has more than 110,000 distinct CDR3 sequences; about 39% are singletons. The sample was glioma tissue, nonneoplastic brain tissue, or PBMCs (not recorded which). Receptors were obtained from a human donor with low-grade glioma or glioblastoma, undergoing nonglioma brain surgery, or in good health (not recorded which).

V is TRBV20-1 and J is TRBJ2-3; TRBD2 matches at 13 bases. In germline, CDR1 is DFQATT, CDR2 SNEGSKA (reference sequence). The V and J ends lost 0 bases and 2 bases, in that order; junction bases with no gene match: 5. The CDR3 is made up of 17 amino acids. The CDR3 protein is CSARDPLAGGPTDTQYF. The CDR3 DNA is TGCAGTGCTAGAGACCCACTAGCGGGGGGGCCCACAGATACGCAGTATTTT.

V usage is TRBV2 and J usage is TRBJ2-7, with 9 bases identical to TRBD1. The junction had 5 bases not matched to a gene; V was cut back by 8 bases and J by 6 bases. The CDR3 is made up of 12 amino acids. The germline V gene encodes CDR1 SNHLY and CDR2 FYNNEI. DNA for the CDR3: TGTGCCAGCTTGGGACAGGGTGGCGAGCAGTACTTC. As protein: CASLGQGGEQYF.

A few counts support this clonotype. The chain recombines TRBV7-2 with TRBJ2-3; D is ambiguous. Trimming took off 5 bases at V and 1 base at J, with 7 bases between the two ends. This CDR3 has 13 amino acids. CDR1 is SGHTA and CDR2 is FQGNSA in the germline V gene. As DNA, the CDR3 is TGTGCCAGCAGCCCCCCGGGCACAGATACGCAGTATTTT. Translation gives CASSPPGTDTQYF.

This clonotype turned up a few times. CDR3 nucleotides: TGCAGTGCTAGCCAGGCCGGGTTCACTGAAGCTTTCTTT. Its translation: CSASQAGFTEAFF. V and J are TRBV20-1 and TRBJ1-1, with D hard to call. The V gene lost 3 bases and the J gene lost 4 bases, with 12 bases spanning the gap. This CDR3 is built from 13 residues. Germline assignment: CDR1 DFQATT and CDR2 SNEGSKA (reference sequence).

This clonotype was seen only a few times. In nucleotides, the CDR3 is TGTGCCAGCAGTTCCACTTCAGGGGGAACTGAAGCTTTCTTT. This translates into CASSSTSGGTEAFF. The chain is built from TRBV6-1 and TRBJ1-1; 7 bases line up with TRBD1. This CDR3 is built from 14 residues. Germline values: CDR1 MNHNS, CDR2 SASEGT. V was clipped by 5 bases and J by 5 bases; unmatched bases: 8.

As concerns this clonotype: A clone one base away is much larger, so this may be a read error. V gene TRBV6-5 combines with J gene TRBJ2-1; D ambiguous. V was clipped by 4 bases and J by 5 bases, with 12 bases between them. CDR1 and CDR2 (germline): MNHEY, SVGAGI. This CDR3 spans 14 amino acids. The DNA for the CDR3 is TGTGCCAGCAGTTCCACTACGAAGGACAATGAGCAGTTCTTC. This sequence encodes CASSSTTKDNEQFF.

This chain uses TRBV15 with TRBJ1-4; 10 bases line up with TRBD1. Germline-derived CDR1 and CDR2 are LNHNV and YYDKDF (reference sequence). The ends lost 5 bases at V and 0 bases at J; junction bases unmatched: 3. The CDR3 spans 16 residues. CDR3 DNA: TGTGCCACCAGCCGGGACAGGGGAGCAACTAATGAAAAACTGTTTTTT. Translation gives CATSRDRGATNEKLFF.

In the case of this clonotype: Relative to the germline gene, one junction end is altered; a read error may explain this. In DNA form, the CDR3 reads TGCAGTATGTACTCTAAGGGAAACGCCATATATTTT. This codes for CSMYSKGNAIYF. The chain links TRBV20-1 to TRBJ1-3; D ambiguous. This CDR3 is built from 12 residues. Germline V gives CDR1 DFQATT, CDR2 SNEGSKA (reference sequence).

The chain joins TRBV6-2 or TRBV6-3 to TRBJ2-7; maybe TRBD1 (6 bases). With 1 base removed from V and 5 bases from J, the gap between germline ends came to 9 bases. The CDR3 sequence is 13 residues long. The germline CDR1 and CDR2 sequences are MNHEY and SVGEGT. CDR3 protein: CASSYFQGHEQYF. The CDR3 DNA sequence: TGTGCCAGCAGTTACTTTCAGGGGCACGAGCAGTACTTC.

This clonotype was observed a few times. The rearrangement joins TRBV6-1 to TRBJ2-7; D unclear. There are 13 residues in the CDR3. Germline V gives CDR1 MNHNS, CDR2 SASEGT. V was shortened by 5 bases and J by 4 bases, with 12 bases between the two germline ends. CDR3 in amino acids: CASSTQSGYEQYF. The CDR3 DNA follows: TGTGCCAGCAGTACCCAGTCCGGTTACGAGCAGTACTTC.

This clonotype was counted a few times. The chain joins TRBV28 to TRBJ2-2; no firm D call. CDR1 and CDR2 from the germline V gene are MDHEN and SYDVKM. This CDR3 is 13 amino acids long. Trimming removed 7 bases at V and 2 bases at J, with 8 bases between. CDR3 in amino acids: CASTFRNTGELFF. CDR3 coding DNA: TGTGCCAGCACTTTCCGAAACACCGGGGAGCTGTTTTTT.

This clonotype has a single count. The chain carries TRBV7-9 and TRBJ2-7; D is unclear. V gave up 4 bases and J gave up 0 bases, with 16 bases separating them. The CDR3 length is 16 residues. CDR1 and CDR2 from the germline V gene are SEHNR and FQNEAQ (reference sequence). The CDR3 reads CASSSGIGRSSYEQYF. The CDR3 bases are TGTGCCAGCAGCTCGGGCATAGGACGGAGCTCCTACGAGCAGTACTTC.

The chain is built from TRBV6-6 and TRBJ1-1; 8 bases are a match to TRBD1. V gave up 2 bases and J gave up 6 bases; unmatched junction bases: 8. The germline V gene has CDR1 MNHNY and CDR2 SVGAGI (reference sequence). The CDR3 runs to 15 residues. CDR3: CASSYPGTGIAEAFF. As DNA, the CDR3 is TGTGCCAGCAGTTACCCGGGGACAGGAATCGCTGAAGCTTTCTTT.

This clonotype was seen a handful of times. This chain links TRBV10-3 with TRBJ2-7; D might be TRBD2 (5 bases). The CDR3 runs to 13 residues. Germline V gene data show CDR1 as ENHRY and CDR2 as SYGVKD. The ends were cut back, 0 bases at V and 7 bases at J, with 10 bases in the middle. The CDR3 DNA follows: TGTGCCATCAGTGAGTCCCGTACTAGAGAGCAGTACTTC. Its translation: CAISESRTREQYF.